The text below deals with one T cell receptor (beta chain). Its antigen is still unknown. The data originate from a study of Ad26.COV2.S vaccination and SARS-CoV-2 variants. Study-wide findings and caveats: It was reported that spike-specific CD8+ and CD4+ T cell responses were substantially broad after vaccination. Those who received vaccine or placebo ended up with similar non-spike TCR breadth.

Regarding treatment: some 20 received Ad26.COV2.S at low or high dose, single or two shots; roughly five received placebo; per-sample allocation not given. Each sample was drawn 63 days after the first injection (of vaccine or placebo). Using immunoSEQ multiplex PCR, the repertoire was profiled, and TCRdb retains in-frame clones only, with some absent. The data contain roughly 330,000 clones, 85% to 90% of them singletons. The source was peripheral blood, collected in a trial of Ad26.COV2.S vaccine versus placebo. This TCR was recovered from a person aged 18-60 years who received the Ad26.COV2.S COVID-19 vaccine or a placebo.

The DNA of the CDR3 is TGTGCCAGCAGCCGAAGCGGGGGGTCTCCTCAGATCTCCTACAATGAGCAGTTCTTC. As protein: CASSRSGGSPQISYNEQFF. This rearrangement joins TRBV13 to TRBJ2-1, with TRBD2 matching 9 bases. The CDR3 has 19 amino acids. V dropped 5 bases and J dropped 0; count of bases not matched to a gene: 14. The germline CDR1 and CDR2 sequences are PRHDT and FYEKMQ (reference sequence).